A single TCR beta chain is shown here with its context. This table comes from immunoSEQ multiplex PCR, and its TCRdb copy is limited to in-frame clones, with some not included. Among about 150,000 clones listed, roughly 78% were seen once. These data come from a study of blood T cell repertoires in COVID-19. On the study more broadly: T cells, B-cell-depleted T cells, or PBMCs provided the cDNA or gDNA that served as material.

The sequence derives from a human donor with acute or convalescent COVID-19. The donor label of this sample is uncertain. Material for sequencing was peripheral blood.

The CDR3 DNA sequence: TGTGCCAGCAGCCAAGGGGACAGGGTACAAGCTTTCTTT. It codes for CASSQGDRVQAFF. The rearrangement joins TRBV7-9 to TRBJ1-1; TRBD1 matches 9 bases. The CDR3 is 13 residues long. J gave up 9 bases and V 5 bases, and 7 bases lay outside the gene matches. From germline, CDR1 is SEHNR and CDR2 FQNEAQ (reference sequence).